The T cell receptor (beta chain) described here comes from a study of T cell responses to AZD1222 COVID-19 vaccine. Study-level information: Second-dose intervals of approximately 4 or approximately 12 weeks were pooled. Whole-study findings and limits: Most donors were white British and more were female, and clonal diversity was possibly underestimated. The study reported that nearly half of spike-specific TCRs target unmutated variant regions. Baseline testing showed seropositivity in only a handful of AZD1222 recipients.

The repertoire was sequenced with immunoSEQ multiplex PCR; TCRdb's copy has only in-frame clones and lacks some. The table lists 150,000 to 200,000 clones, approximately 90% of them singletons, with around 4% in the top ten. For this clone: The antigen remains unidentified.

Trimming removed 1 base from V and 1 base from J, with 10 bases in between. Germline V lookup: CDR1 SEHNR, CDR2 FQNEAQ (reference sequence). The CDR3 extends over 15 amino acids. The source of this sequence is an adult in good health. Specimen: peripheral blood, collected on day 0 of AZD1222 vaccination. V gene TRBV7-9 combines with J gene TRBJ1-1, with a weak D call TRBD1 (5 bases). CDR3 bases: TGTGCCAGCAGCTTAGTGGGACGGTGGAACACTGAAGCTTTCTTT. Translated: CASSLVGRWNTEAFF.